The present T cell receptor beta chain was sequenced within a study of PD-1 blockade in classical Hodgkin lymphoma. Study-level information: Intravenous infusions of nivolumab 3 mg/kg reached patients every 2 weeks.

As regards this clone: Its cognate antigen is unknown.

Repertoires were generated with immunoSEQ multiplex PCR, while TCRdb's copy carries only in-frame clones and drops some. The profile covers 27,000 or so clones, with over 60% appearing a single time and approximately 3.5% taken by the ten largest. Findings of the study overall: Exclusion was applied to patients who started nivolumab under 1 year after ASCT. CD4+ TCR diversity climbed significantly by C4D1, unlike CD8+ TCR diversity. Complete responders matched newly diagnosed patients in baseline diversity.

As to time point: cycle 4 day 1 (C4D1), after five to seven weeks of nivolumab. After autologous stem cell transplantation all patients relapsed, and prior brentuximab vedotin exposure differed between cohorts. Germline V lookup: CDR1 SGDLS, CDR2 YYNGEE. The CDR3 has 15 amino acids. Trimming took 0 bases from V and 7 from J; bases not matched to a gene: 5. The chain links TRBV9 to TRBJ2-1, with TRBD2 identical over 9 bases. The sequenced sample was peripheral blood mononuclear cells (PBMCs), obtained before the fourth cycle of nivolumab. This clonotype was sampled from a human donor with classical Hodgkin lymphoma. The CDR3 nucleotides are TGTGCCAGCAGCGTAGGGGCGGGAGGGCCGAATGAGCAGTTCTTC. This codes for CASSVGAGGPNEQFF. Full variable domain (missing parts from reference TRBV9 and TRBJ2-1): DSGVTQTPKHLITATGQRVTLRCSPRSGDLSVYWYQQSLDQGLQFLIQYYNGEERAKGNILERFSAQQFPDLHSELNLSSLELGDSALYFCASSVGAGGPNEQFFGPGTRLTVL.